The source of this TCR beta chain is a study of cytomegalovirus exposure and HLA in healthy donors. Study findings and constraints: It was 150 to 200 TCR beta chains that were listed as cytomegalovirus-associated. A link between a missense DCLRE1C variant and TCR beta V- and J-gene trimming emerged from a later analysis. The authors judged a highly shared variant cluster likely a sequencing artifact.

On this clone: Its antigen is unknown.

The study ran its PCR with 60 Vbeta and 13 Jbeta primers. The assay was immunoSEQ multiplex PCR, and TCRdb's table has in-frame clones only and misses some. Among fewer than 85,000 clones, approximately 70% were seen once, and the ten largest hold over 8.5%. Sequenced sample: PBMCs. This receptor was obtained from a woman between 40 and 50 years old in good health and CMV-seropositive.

The CDR3 spells CASSPYTRTLHF. The CDR3 bases are TGTGCCAGCAGCCCCTACACCAGGACCCTCCACTTT. The chain carries TRBV7-2 and TRBJ1-6, with unresolved D. The V and J ends lost 5 bases and 14 bases respectively, with 13 bases between them. Germline V CDR1 and CDR2: SGHTA, FQGNSA. This CDR3 has 12 residues.